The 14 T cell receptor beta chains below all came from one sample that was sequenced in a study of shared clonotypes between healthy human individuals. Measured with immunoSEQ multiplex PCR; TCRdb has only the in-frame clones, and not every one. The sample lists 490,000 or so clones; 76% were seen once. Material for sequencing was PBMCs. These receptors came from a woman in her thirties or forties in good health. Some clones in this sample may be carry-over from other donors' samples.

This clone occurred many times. This CDR3 reads CASSPPLGTVEKLFF. The CDR3 DNA reads TGTGCCAGCTCACCGCCCCTAGGGACAGTCGAAAAACTGTTTTTT. The chain has TRBV18 and TRBJ1-4; 7 positions match TRBD1. Germline trimming cut 3 bases from V and 8 bases from J; bases unmatched to any gene: 9. The CDR3 runs 15 residues. Germline V CDR1 and CDR2: KGHSH, LQKENI.

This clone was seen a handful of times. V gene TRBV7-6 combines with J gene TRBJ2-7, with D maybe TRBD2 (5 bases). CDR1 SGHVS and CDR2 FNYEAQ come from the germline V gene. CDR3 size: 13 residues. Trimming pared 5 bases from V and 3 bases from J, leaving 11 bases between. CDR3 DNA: TGTGCCAGCAGCCCCCGGGCGGGCTACGAGCAGTACTTC. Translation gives CASSPRAGYEQYF.

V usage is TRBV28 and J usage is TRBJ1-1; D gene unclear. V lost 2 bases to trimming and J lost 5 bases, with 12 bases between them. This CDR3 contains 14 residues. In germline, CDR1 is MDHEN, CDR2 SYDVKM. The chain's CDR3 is CASSLVWDRTEAFF. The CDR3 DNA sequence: TGTGCCAGCAGTTTAGTGTGGGATCGGACTGAAGCTTTCTTT.

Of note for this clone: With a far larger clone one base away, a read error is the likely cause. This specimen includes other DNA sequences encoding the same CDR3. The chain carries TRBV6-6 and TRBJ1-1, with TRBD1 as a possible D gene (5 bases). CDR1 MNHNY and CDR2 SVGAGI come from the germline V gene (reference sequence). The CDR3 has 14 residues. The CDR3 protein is CASSWVLGVGEAFF. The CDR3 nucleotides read TGTGCCAGCAGTTGGGTACTGGGGGTTGGGGAAGCTTTCTTC.

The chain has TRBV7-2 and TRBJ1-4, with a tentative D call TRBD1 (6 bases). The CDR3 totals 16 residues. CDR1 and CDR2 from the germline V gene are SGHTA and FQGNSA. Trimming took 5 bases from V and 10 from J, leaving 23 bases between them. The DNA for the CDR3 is TGTGCCAGCAGCCCAGGATACAGGGTGTCTTTGGGAAAACTGTTTTTT. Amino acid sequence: CASSPGYRVSLGKLFF.

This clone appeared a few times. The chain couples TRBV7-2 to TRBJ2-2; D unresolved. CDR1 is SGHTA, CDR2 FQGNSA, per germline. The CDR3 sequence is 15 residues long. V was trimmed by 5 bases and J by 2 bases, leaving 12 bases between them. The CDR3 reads CASSPTGANTGELFF. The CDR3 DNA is TGTGCCAGCAGCCCCACCGGCGCAAACACCGGGGAGCTGTTTTTT. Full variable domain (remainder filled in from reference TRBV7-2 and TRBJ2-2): GAGVSQSPSNKVTEKGKDVELRCDPISGHTALYWYRQSLGQGLEFLIYFQGNSAPDKSGLPSDRFSAERTGGSVSTLTIQRTQQEDSAVYLCASSPTGANTGELFFGEGSRLTVL.

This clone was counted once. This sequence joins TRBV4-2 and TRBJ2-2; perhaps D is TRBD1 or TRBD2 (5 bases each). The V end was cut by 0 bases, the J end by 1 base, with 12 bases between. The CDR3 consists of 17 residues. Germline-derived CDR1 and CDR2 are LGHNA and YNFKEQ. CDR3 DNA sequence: TGTGCCAGCAGCCAAGAGGGACGGACGAGGAACACCGGGGAGCTGTTTTTT. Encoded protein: CASSQEGRTRNTGELFF.

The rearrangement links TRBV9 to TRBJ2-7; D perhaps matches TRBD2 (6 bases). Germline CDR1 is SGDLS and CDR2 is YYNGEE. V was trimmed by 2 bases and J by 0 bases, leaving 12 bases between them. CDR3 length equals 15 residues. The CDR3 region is CASSVSAGSSYEQYF. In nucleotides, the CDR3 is TGTGCCAGCAGCGTCTCAGCGGGCAGCTCCTACGAGCAGTACTTC. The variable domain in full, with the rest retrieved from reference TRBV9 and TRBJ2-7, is DSGVTQTPKHLITATGQRVTLRCSPRSGDLSVYWYQQSLDQGLQFLIQYYNGEERAKGNILERFSAQQFPDLHSELNLSSLELGDSALYFCASSVSAGSSYEQYFGPGTRLTVT.

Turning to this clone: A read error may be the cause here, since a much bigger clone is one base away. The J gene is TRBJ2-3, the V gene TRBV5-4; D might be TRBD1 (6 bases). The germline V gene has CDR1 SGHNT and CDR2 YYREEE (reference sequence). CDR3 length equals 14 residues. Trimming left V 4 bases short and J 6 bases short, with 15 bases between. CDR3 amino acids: CASSQGGAQDTQYF. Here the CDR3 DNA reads TGTGCCAGCAGCCAAGGGGGAGCACAGGATACGCAGTATTTT. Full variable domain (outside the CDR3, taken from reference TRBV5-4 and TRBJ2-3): ETGVTQSPTHLIKTRGQQVTLRCSSQSGHNTVSWYQQALGQGPQFIFQYYREEENGRGNFPPRFSGLQFPNYSSELNVNALELDDSALYLCASSQGGAQDTQYFGPGTRLTVL.

In nucleotides, the CDR3 is TGTGCCAGCAGCACCCCTCGGACAGGTTTGGAAAAACTGTTTTTT. It yields the protein CASSTPRTGLEKLFF. The chain is built from TRBV7-9 and TRBJ1-4, with 7 nucleotides matching TRBD1. The length of the CDR3 is 15 residues. V was clipped by 5 bases and J by 8 bases; unmatched bases: 11. Germline CDR1 and CDR2: SEHNR and FQNEAQ (reference sequence).

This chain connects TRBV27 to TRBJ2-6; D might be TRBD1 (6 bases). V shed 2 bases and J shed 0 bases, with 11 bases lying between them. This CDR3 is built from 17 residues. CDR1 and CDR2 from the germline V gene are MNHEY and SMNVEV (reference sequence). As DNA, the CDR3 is TGTGCCAGCAGTTTAGGCAGGGGATACTCTGGGGCCAACGTCCTGACTTTC. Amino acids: CASSLGRGYSGANVLTF.

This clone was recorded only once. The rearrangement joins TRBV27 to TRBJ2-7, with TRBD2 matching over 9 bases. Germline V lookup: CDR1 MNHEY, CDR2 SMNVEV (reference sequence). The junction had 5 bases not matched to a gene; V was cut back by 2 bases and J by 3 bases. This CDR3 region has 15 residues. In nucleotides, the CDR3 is TGTGCCAGCAGTTTAAGGGTAGCGGGAGACTACGAGCAGTACTTC. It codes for CASSLRVAGDYEQYF.

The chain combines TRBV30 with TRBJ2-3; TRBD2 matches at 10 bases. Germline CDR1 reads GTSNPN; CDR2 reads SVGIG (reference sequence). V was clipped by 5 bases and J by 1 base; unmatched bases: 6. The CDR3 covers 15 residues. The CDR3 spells CAWEREGGGTDTQYF. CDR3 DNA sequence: TGTGCCTGGGAGCGGGAGGGTGGTGGCACAGATACGCAGTATTTT.

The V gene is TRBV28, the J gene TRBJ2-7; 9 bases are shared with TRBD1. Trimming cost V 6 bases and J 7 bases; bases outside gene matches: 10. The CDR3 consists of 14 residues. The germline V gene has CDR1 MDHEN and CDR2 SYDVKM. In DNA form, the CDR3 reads TGTGCCAGCAGCACCGGGACAGGGTTTTATGAGCAGTACTTC. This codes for CASSTGTGFYEQYF. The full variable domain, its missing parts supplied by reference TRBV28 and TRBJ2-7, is DVKVTQSSRYLVKRTGEKVFLECVQDMDHENMFWYRQDPGLGLRLIYFSYDVKMKEKGDIPEGYSVSREKKERFSLILESASTNQTSMYLCASSTGTGFYEQYFGPGTRLTVT.